The entry that follows covers one TCR beta chain sequence. The repertoire was sequenced with immunoSEQ multiplex PCR; TCRdb's copy has only in-frame clones and lacks some. Here the sample spans 500,000 to 550,000 clones, approximately 80% being singletons. The sample originates from a study of shared T cell receptors in the human thymus. This CDR3 has 14 amino acids. Per the germline V gene, CDR1 is SNHLY and CDR2 is FYNNEI. V was shortened by 6 bases and J by 1 base, with 12 bases between the two germline ends. These data were also reused for a study on human thymus T cells.

This TCR came from a boy under three years old with a congenital heart defect. Sequencing input: thymocytes. The rearrangement joins TRBV2 to TRBJ1-1, with a weak D call TRBD1 (6 bases). In DNA, the CDR3 is TGTGCCAGCAGGAATACAGGGCCGAACACTGAAGCTTTCTTT. Protein: CASRNTGPNTEAFF.